The 27 T cell receptor beta chains below were found in one sample sequenced in a study of blood T cells in healthy people across ages. Next came a second PCR, run for about 6 to 11 cycles, which used a sample-barcoded 5' primer along with a J-beta primer mix. TCRdb reprocessed the 5' RACE reads via MiXCR and lists one record per CDR3 protein. The sample carries around 670,000 distinct CDR3 sequences, about 30% recorded once. The sequenced sample was blood. The receptor set was obtained from a woman at least 80 years old in good health.

V is TRBV7-3 and J is TRBJ2-2; the match to TRBD2 covers 9 bases. CDR3 length: 14 amino acids. CDR1 SGHTA and CDR2 FQGTGA come from the germline V gene. Trimming cost V 5 bases and J 6 bases; bases outside gene matches: 4. CDR3 sequence reads: CASSQGLAPGELFF. In DNA form, the CDR3 reads TGTGCCAGCAGCCAAGGACTAGCGCCCGGGGAGCTGTTTTTT. Supplemented by reference TRBV7-3 and TRBJ2-2, the full variable domain reads GAGVSQTPSNKVTEKGKYVELRCDPISGHTALYWYRQSLGQGPEFLIYFQGTGAADDSGLPNDRFFAVRPEGSVSTLKIQRTERGDSAVYLCASSQGLAPGELFFGEGSRLTVL.

The J gene is TRBJ2-2, the V gene TRBV7-3; 14 bases are a match to TRBD2. The CDR3 covers 19 residues. The germline CDR1 and CDR2 sequences are SGHTA and FQGTGA. Germline trimming cut 3 bases from V and 8 bases from J; bases unmatched to any gene: 14. The CDR3, as DNA: TGTGCCAGCAGCTTCCTCGGACTAGCGGGGGGACAATATGGAGGGGAGCTGTTTTTT. Its translation: CASSFLGLAGGQYGGELFF.

V and J are TRBV5-1 and TRBJ2-5; no firm D call. Between the trimmed V and J ends, which lost 4 bases and 2 bases, there was a span of 24 bases. The CDR3 spans 18 residues. Looked up from germline, CDR1 is SGHRS and CDR2 is YFSETQ. CDR3 protein: CASSLGWMAEDRQETQYF. The CDR3 bases are TGCGCCAGCAGCCTGGGTTGGATGGCGGAAGACCGACAAGAGACCCAGTACTTC.

This clonotype was observed at least ten times. The rearrangement joins TRBV7-2 to TRBJ2-7; a possible D gene is TRBD1 (6 bases). This CDR3 region has 13 residues. Germline CDR1 and CDR2: SGHTA and FQGNSA. Trimming cost V 3 bases and J 5 bases, with 11 bases left between them. The CDR3, as DNA: TGTGCCAGCAGCTTTGCTGGGGGCGACGAGCAGTACTTC. Its protein product is CASSFAGGDEQYF.

Details on this clonotype: Given a much more abundant clone one base away, this may be a read error. The rearrangement uses TRBV6-2 or TRBV6-3 and TRBJ2-7, with 9 bases identical to TRBD1. The CDR3 is 12 residues long. Per the germline V gene, CDR1 is MNHEY and CDR2 is SVGEGT. Losses at the gene ends were 7 bases for V and 7 bases for J; bases not matched to a gene: 5. CDR3 loop: CASTNRGPEQYF. DNA of the CDR3: TGTGCCAGCACCAACAGGGGGCCTGAGCAGTACTTC.

The rearrangement links TRBV18 to TRBJ1-1; D is undetermined. Per germline, CDR1 KGHSH and CDR2 LQKENI. Trimming pared 3 bases from V and 2 bases from J, leaving 10 bases between. The CDR3 sequence is 14 residues long. DNA for the CDR3: TGTGCCAGCTCACCTGAGCTGGTTAACACTGAAGCTTTCTTT. It translates to CASSPELVNTEAFF.

This clonotype was seen more than once but under ten times. The rearrangement links TRBV7-2 to TRBJ1-1; 7 bases fit TRBD1. J gave up 1 base and V 4 bases, and 9 bases lay outside the gene matches. The CDR3 is made up of 16 amino acids. CDR1 SGHTA and CDR2 FQGNSA come from the germline V gene. CDR3 DNA sequence: TGTGCCAGCAGCTCACTTTTCGACAGGGAGAACACTGAAGCTTTCTTT. Its translation is CASSSLFDRENTEAFF. Supplemented by reference TRBV7-2 and TRBJ1-1, the full variable domain reads GAGVSQSPSNKVTEKGKDVELRCDPISGHTALYWYRQSLGQGLEFLIYFQGNSAPDKSGLPSDRFSAERTGGSVSTLTIQRTQQEDSAVYLCASSSLFDRENTEAFFGQGTRLTVV.

The V and J genes are TRBV27 and TRBJ2-1; 9 positions agree with TRBD1. The assigned J gene may be wrong: the sequence end matches TRBJ2-7 better. The CDR3 loop spans 16 amino acids. Germline-derived CDR1 and CDR2 are MNHEY and SMNVEV (reference sequence). CDR3 amino acids: CASSPSGQGRAYEQYF. CDR3 coding DNA: TGTGCCAGCAGTCCGTCCGGACAGGGGAGGGCTTACGAGCAGTACTTC.

This clonotype showed up many times. The V and J genes are TRBV29-1 and TRBJ2-7, with D perhaps TRBD2 (5 bases). The CDR3 loop spans 10 amino acids. Trimming stripped 6 bases from V and 10 bases from J, with 13 bases between. CDR1 SQVTM and CDR2 ANQGSEA come from the germline V gene. DNA for the CDR3: TGCAGCGTACGCACGGGAAACCAGTACTTC. Its translation: CSVRTGNQYF.

In this sample, this clonotype turned up many times. V gene TRBV12-3 or TRBV12-4 combines with J gene TRBJ1-1, with no clear D. V was shortened by 5 bases and J by 6 bases, with 13 bases between the two germline ends. The CDR3 is 13 amino acids. CDR3 coding DNA: TGTGCCAGCAGTCCGTGGGCGGTACCTGAAGCTTTCTTT. It codes for CASSPWAVPEAFF.

Only a few counts were recorded for this clonotype. The gene calls are TRBV30 and TRBJ1-1; 7 bases align to TRBD1. V lost 8 bases, J lost 1 base, and 7 bases stayed unmatched. The V gene's germline CDR1 is GTSNPN and CDR2 SVGIG (reference sequence). The CDR3 runs 13 residues. For the CDR3, the DNA is TGTGCCGGCGGGACAGTCTGGAACACTGAAGCTTTCTTT. This codes for CAGGTVWNTEAFF.

As for this clonotype: A much more abundant neighbour one base away suggests this may be a read error. The genes are TRBV20-1 and TRBJ2-5; TRBD2 is a possible D gene (5 bases). The CDR3 is 13 amino acids. V lost 6 bases and J lost 2, with 13 bases in between. Germline V gene lookup returns CDR1 DFQATT and CDR2 SNEGSKA (reference sequence). Here the CDR3 reads CSAWGVGQETQYF. CDR3 coding DNA: TGCAGTGCGTGGGGAGTTGGGCAAGAGACCCAGTACTTC.

The rearrangement uses TRBV6-1 and TRBJ2-7, with a possible D match to TRBD2 (5 bases). Germline assignment: CDR1 MNHNS and CDR2 SASEGT. Trimming removed 8 bases from V and 9 bases from J, with 20 bases in between. The CDR3 extends over 13 amino acids. This CDR3 reads CASSGLVYNGQYF. CDR3 nucleotides: TGTGCCAGCTCAGGACTCGTTTACAATGGGCAGTACTTC.

Details on this clonotype: A read error may account for a junction end that differs from germline. The genes are TRBV7-2 and TRBJ2-7; no firm D call. Per germline, CDR1 SGHTA and CDR2 FQGNSA. The CDR3 length is 15 residues. CDR3 coding DNA: TGTGCCAGCAGCTTAGGGCCGAGGCCTTCCGTCGAGCGGTACTTC. This codes for CASSLGPRPSVERYF. The entire variable domain, with the rest obtained from reference TRBV7-2 and TRBJ2-7, is as follows: GAGVSQSPSNKVTEKGKDVELRCDPISGHTALYWYRQSLGQGLEFLIYFQGNSAPDKSGLPSDRFSAERTGGSVSTLTIQRTQQEDSAVYLCASSLGPRPSVERYFGPGTRLTVT.

This clonotype was recorded a few times. The J gene is TRBJ1-1, the V gene TRBV3-1, with 12 bases that match TRBD1. From germline, CDR1 is LGHDT and CDR2 YNNKEL (reference sequence). J was trimmed by 6 bases and V by 5 bases; bases with no gene match: 7. The CDR3 has 15 residues. As DNA, the CDR3 is TGTGCCAGCAGCGCGGGACAGGGGGCCGACGCTGAAGCTTTCTTT. Its protein is CASSAGQGADAEAFF.

This clonotype was found many times. The chain carries TRBV6-1 and TRBJ2-1, with 8 bases lining up with TRBD2. The V gene end was trimmed by 3 bases and the J gene end by 6 bases; junction bases not matched to a gene: 4. The CDR3 sequence is 14 residues long. Looked up from germline, CDR1 is MNHNS and CDR2 is SASEGT. The CDR3 region is CASSDGGGVNEQFF. CDR3 DNA: TGTGCCAGCAGTGACGGGGGGGGGGTCAATGAGCAGTTCTTC.

This clonotype was detected ten times or more. The chain uses TRBV4-1 and TRBJ1-2; 9 bases are a match to TRBD1. Germline values: CDR1 MGHRA, CDR2 YSYEKL. This CDR3 spans 15 amino acids. V trimming: 4 bases; J trimming: 4 bases; junction bases outside the gene matches: 7. The CDR3 reads CASSLQGASGYGYTF. The DNA of the CDR3 is TGCGCCAGCAGCCTACAGGGGGCATCGGGCTATGGCTACACCTTC.

This clonotype has a single count. Sequence at one end of the junction differs from germline and may be a read error. The J gene is TRBJ2-1, the V gene TRBV7-9; perhaps TRBD1 as D (6 bases). Germline CDR1 and CDR2: SEHNR and FQNEAQ (reference sequence). The CDR3 extends over 13 amino acids. CDR3 residues: CTSSHSQVRGQFF. Written as DNA, the CDR3 is TGTACCAGCAGCCATTCACAAGTCAGGGGGCAGTTCTTC. Full variable domain (rest looked up from reference TRBV7-9 and TRBJ2-1): DTGVSQNPRHKITKRGQNVTFRCDPISEHNRLYWYRQTLGQGPEFLTYFQNEAQLEKSRLLSDRFSAERPKGSFSTLEIQRTEQGDSAMYLCTSSHSQVRGQFFGPGTRLTVL.

In this sample, this clonotype turned up many times. The chain has TRBV5-1 and TRBJ2-7; TRBD1 aligns across 9 bases. Trimming removed 3 bases from V and 5 bases from J; junction bases left unmatched: 6. The germline CDR1 and CDR2 sequences are SGHRS and YFSETQ. This CDR3 contains 14 residues. CDR3 sequence: CASSSPGQGDEQYF. As DNA, the CDR3 is TGCGCCAGCAGCTCACCGGGACAGGGTGACGAGCAGTACTTC. The variable domain in full, with the rest retrieved from reference TRBV5-1 and TRBJ2-7, is KAGVTQTPRYLIKTRGQQVTLSCSPISGHRSVSWYQQTPGQGLQFLFEYFSETQRNKGNFPGRFSGRQFSNSRSEMNVSTLELGDSALYLCASSSPGQGDEQYFGPGTRLTVT.

This clonotype occurred many times. The chain employs TRBV4-1 and TRBJ2-1, with 10 bases matching TRBD2. The trim removed 4 bases at V and 0 bases at J, leaving 9 bases unmatched. The CDR3 totals 18 residues. The germline gives CDR1 MGHRA, CDR2 YSYEKL. The CDR3: CASSRGGAGGISYNEQFF. As DNA, the CDR3 is TGCGCCAGCAGCCGAGGCGGAGCGGGGGGGATCTCCTACAATGAGCAGTTCTTC.

This clonotype turned up a few times. A much bigger clone sits one base away, suggesting this may be a read error. The chain joins TRBV20-1 to TRBJ1-1; 10 bases fit TRBD1. V shed 6 bases and J 4 bases; nucleotides not matched to a gene: 5. The CDR3 loop spans 13 amino acids. Looked up from germline, CDR1 is DFQATT and CDR2 is SNEGSKA (reference sequence). The DNA for the CDR3 is TGCAGTGCAAGGACAGGGGGGATCACTGAAGCTTTCTTT. Residues: CSARTGGITEAFF.

The CDR3 bases are TGCAGTGCTAGTGGTAGGCCCGGAGATACGCAGTATTTT. Translated, it gives CSASGRPGDTQYF. V and J are TRBV20-1 and TRBJ2-3; D remains ambiguous. Germline lookup yields CDR1 DFQATT and CDR2 SNEGSKA (reference sequence). V lost 3 bases and J lost 5, with 12 bases in between. The CDR3 totals 13 residues.

This clonotype came up many times. The chain carries TRBV5-1 and TRBJ2-5, with 10 positions matching TRBD2. Germline V gives CDR1 SGHRS, CDR2 YFSETQ. V lost 0 bases to trimming and J lost 7 bases; unmatched junction nucleotides: 9. This CDR3 has 16 residues. The chain's CDR3 is CASSLELAGLWGTQYF. CDR3 nucleotides: TGCGCCAGCAGCTTGGAACTAGCGGGGCTCTGGGGGACCCAGTACTTC. The entire variable domain, with the rest obtained from reference TRBV5-1 and TRBJ2-5, is as follows: KAGVTQTPRYLIKTRGQQVTLSCSPISGHRSVSWYQQTPGQGLQFLFEYFSETQRNKGNFPGRFSGRQFSNSRSEMNVSTLELGDSALYLCASSLELAGLWGTQYFGPGTRLLVL.

This clonotype occurred many times. V is TRBV11-1 and J is TRBJ2-5, with D possibly matching TRBD2 (5 bases). The CDR3 covers 14 residues. Trimming took off 3 bases at V and 2 bases at J, with 10 bases between the two ends. Germline lookup yields CDR1 SGHAT and CDR2 FQDESV (reference sequence). The CDR3 reads CASSFGLDQETQYF. CDR3 coding DNA: TGTGCCAGCAGCTTTGGACTGGATCAAGAGACCCAGTACTTC.

V usage is TRBV9 and J usage is TRBJ2-7; D tentatively reads TRBD1 or TRBD2 (5 bases each). V lost 2 bases to trimming and J lost 9 bases, with 15 bases between them. Germline lookup yields CDR1 SGDLS and CDR2 YYNGEE. This CDR3 has 13 residues. CDR3: CASSVGAYNGQYF. CDR3 nucleotide sequence: TGTGCCAGCAGCGTCGGGGCCTACAATGGGCAGTACTTC.

This clonotype was picked up many times. The chain links TRBV2 to TRBJ2-5; D is undetermined. Germline lookup yields CDR1 SNHLY and CDR2 FYNNEI. The CDR3 has 11 amino acids. The CDR3 DNA reads TGTGCTTCCCAGGTTGGGGAGACCCAGTACTTC. It codes for CASQVGETQYF.

This clonotype was counted only a few times. A much larger clone is a single base away; this may be a read error. The V gene is TRBV5-1, the J gene TRBJ2-7, with D possibly matching TRBD1 (6 bases). This CDR3 is 13 amino acids long. Germline CDR1 reads SGHRS; CDR2 reads YFSETQ. CDR3 region: CAGSLTGSDEQYF. The CDR3 nucleotides are TGCGCCGGCAGCTTAACAGGGTCCGACGAGCAGTACTTC.